The rows below give T cell receptor beta chains drawn from one sample of a study of blood T cell repertoires in COVID-19. Sequencing was performed with immunoSEQ multiplex PCR; in TCRdb, only in-frame clones are kept and a portion is missing. The sample carries 200,000 to 300,000 clones, about 89% recorded once. Source material: peripheral blood. The receptor set was obtained from a woman aged 45 to 65 with acute or convalescent COVID-19. CDR3s include the opening cysteine and the closing phenylalanine or tryptophan. A D gene is named only where the DNA matches it firmly. Some rows have no size entry. The others give once, few or many, or a class for an expanded clone.

TRBV7-9	NA	NA	TRBJ1-1	CASSLVFGVSGDTEAFF	TGTGCCAGCAGCTTAGTTTTCGGGGTCTCTGGGGACACTGAAGCTTTCTTT
TRBV28	NA	NA	TRBJ1-1	CASSPGGFAEAFF	TGTGCCAGCAGTCCCGGCGGGTTCGCTGAAGCTTTCTTT
TRBV10-3	TRBD2	NA	TRBJ2-1	CAISEGTSGINEQFF	TGTGCCATCAGTGAGGGGACTAGCGGGATTAATGAGCAGTTCTTC
TRBV25-1	TRBD1	NA	TRBJ1-1	CASSDRPRTGLENTEAFF	TGTGCCAGCAGTGACCGACCCCGGACAGGGCTGGAGAACACTGAAGCTTTCTTT
TRBV20-1	NA	NA	TRBJ1-1	CSAERGTEAFF	TGCAGTGCCGAAAGAGGGACTGAAGCTTTCTTT
TRBV5-1	NA	NA	TRBJ2-7	CASSLRGRGDEQYF	TGCGCCAGCAGCTTGAGAGGCAGGGGGGACGAGCAGTACTTC
TRBV5-1	TRBD1	NA	TRBJ1-2	CASNNPTGTYGYTF	TGCGCCAGCAATAATCCGACAGGGACGTATGGCTACACCTTC
TRBV2	TRBD2	NA	TRBJ2-7	CASSDQRAGTYEQYF	TGTGCCAGCAGTGATCAGCGAGCGGGGACCTACGAGCAGTACTTC
TRBV27	TRBD1	NA	TRBJ2-4	CATSRDSSSKNIQYF	TGTGCCACCTCCCGGGACAGCTCGTCCAAAAACATTCAGTACTTC
TRBV6-1	NA	NA	TRBJ2-1	CASSDPGGTYNEQFF	TGTGCCAGCAGTGACCCTGGCGGAACCTACAATGAGCAGTTCTTC
TRBV30	TRBD1	NA	TRBJ1-2	CAWSAGTGGDGYTF	TGTGCCTGGAGTGCCGGGACAGGGGGGGATGGCTACACCTTC
TRBV7-3	TRBD2	NA	TRBJ2-1	CASSPRLAGYNEQFF	TGTGCCAGCAGCCCCCGACTAGCAGGTTACAATGAGCAGTTCTTC
TRBV18	NA	NA	TRBJ1-3	CASSPSAGQGNTIYF	TGTGCCAGCTCACCCTCGGCAGGGCAGGGAAACACCATATATTTT
TRBV5-1	TRBD2	NA	TRBJ2-1	CASSSGTSFNEQFF	TGCGCCAGCAGCTCCGGGACTAGCTTCAATGAGCAGTTCTTC
TRBV4-1	TRBD2	few	TRBJ2-5	CASSQVVLGLPQETQYF	TGCGCCAGCAGCCAAGTAGTTCTGGGACTACCTCAAGAGACCCAGTACTTC
TRBV7-2	NA	NA	TRBJ1-5	CASSLGRVGNQPQHF	TGTGCCAGCAGCTTGGGCAGGGTTGGAAATCAGCCCCAGCATTTT
TRBV2	NA	NA	TRBJ1-4	CASSAVGGNEKLFF	TGTGCCAGCAGTGCGGTCGGGGGTAATGAAAAACTGTTTTTT
TRBV6-2/TRBV6-3	NA	NA	TRBJ1-2	CASSYKPTAANYGYTF	TGTGCCAGCAGTTACAAGCCGACAGCAGCTAACTATGGCTACACCTTC
TRBV10-3	TRBD2	NA	TRBJ2-3	CAIGGGRADTQYF	TGTGCCATAGGGGGCGGGAGGGCAGATACGCAGTATTTT
TRBV5-1	NA	NA	TRBJ2-2	CASSLTERNTGELFF	TGCGCCAGCAGCTTGACAGAAAGGAACACCGGGGAGCTGTTTTTT
TRBV27	NA	NA	TRBJ2-3	CASSYRRGITDTQYF	TGTGCCAGCAGTTACCGACGCGGGATCACAGATACGCAGTATTTT
TRBV18	NA	NA	TRBJ2-1	CASSQPYGSRNEQFF	TGTGCCAGCTCGCAGCCTTACGGATCTAGGAATGAGCAGTTCTTC
TRBV28	NA	NA	TRBJ1-5	CASRETDQPQHF	TGTGCCAGCAGAGAGACAGACCAGCCCCAGCATTTT
TRBV24-1	NA	NA	TRBJ1-4	CATSDPGLGNEKLFF	TGTGCCACCAGTGATCCGGGGTTAGGTAATGAAAAACTGTTTTTT
TRBV10-3	NA	NA	TRBJ1-3	CAISDTGFAGNTIYF	TGTGCCATCAGTGATACAGGGTTCGCAGGAAACACCATATATTTT
TRBV27	TRBD1	NA	TRBJ2-5	CASSLGTGHQETQYF	TGTGCCAGCAGTTTAGGGACAGGGCATCAAGAGACCCAGTACTTC
TRBV18	TRBD2	NA	TRBJ2-7	CASSDSGTSVYEQYF	TGTGCCAGCTCAGACTCCGGGACTAGCGTATACGAGCAGTACTTC
TRBV7-6	NA	NA	TRBJ2-3	CASSLQGGTDTQYF	TGTGCCAGCAGCCTCCAGGGGGGTACAGATACGCAGTATTTT
TRBV30	TRBD2	NA	TRBJ2-5	CAWSVPGGLAAKETQYF	TGTGCCTGGAGTGTACCTGGAGGACTAGCGGCTAAAGAGACCCAGTACTTC
TRBV28	NA	NA	TRBJ1-2	CASSSSSNYGYTF	TGTGCCAGCAGTTCCTCCAGTAACTATGGCTACACCTTC
TRBV9	NA	NA	TRBJ2-1	CASSVLGSSYNEQFF	TGTGCCAGCAGCGTACTCGGGAGCTCCTACAATGAGCAGTTCTTC
TRBV28	NA	NA	TRBJ1-3	CASSSPRFRGSNTIYF	TGTGCCAGCAGTTCCCCGCGGTTCAGGGGATCGAACACCATATATTTT
TRBV5-1	TRBD1	NA	TRBJ1-2	CASSLDRGVYGYTF	TGCGCCAGCAGCTTAGACAGGGGGGTATATGGCTACACCTTC
TRBV5-1	TRBD1	NA	TRBJ1-4	CASSFGTGGIDEKLFF	TGCGCCAGCAGCTTTGGGACAGGGGGAATCGACGAAAAACTGTTTTTT
TRBV6-5	NA	NA	TRBJ2-7	CASSYYRTSYEQYF	TGTGCCAGCAGTTACTACAGGACCTCCTACGAGCAGTACTTC
TRBV2	TRBD1	NA	TRBJ2-1	CASRFGQGTIEQFF	TGTGCCAGCAGATTTGGACAGGGGACAATTGAGCAGTTCTTC
TRBV18	TRBD1	NA	TRBJ2-1	CASSPRDRGLIYNEQFF	TGTGCCAGCTCACCACGGGACAGGGGGCTTATCTACAATGAGCAGTTCTTC
TRBV3-1/TRBV3-2	TRBD1	NA	TRBJ2-7	CASGKTGFEQYF	TGTGCCAGCGGCAAGACAGGGTTCGAGCAGTACTTC
TRBV6-5	NA	once	TRBJ2-7	CASSYVGADDREQYF	TGTGCCAGCAGTTACGTAGGGGCGGACGACCGCGAGCAGTACTTC
TRBV19	TRBD2	NA	TRBJ2-3	CASSSGPSTDTQYF	TGTGCCAGTTCTAGCGGGCCTAGCACAGATACGCAGTATTTT
TRBV27	TRBD1	NA	TRBJ2-7	CASSLIGTDYEQYF	TGTGCCAGCAGTTTAATTGGGACAGACTACGAGCAGTACTTC
TRBV5-1	TRBD2	NA	TRBJ2-3	CASSPSTSGLTDTQYF	TGCGCCAGCAGCCCCTCCACTAGCGGGCTCACAGATACGCAGTATTTT
TRBV21-1	NA	NA	TRBJ2-1	CASSKVTAGEDWNEQFF	TGTGCCAGCAGCAAAGTCACGGCGGGAGAGGATTGGAATGAGCAGTTCTTC
TRBV29-1	NA	NA	TRBJ1-2	CSVEDNWEGGYTF	TGCAGCGTTGAGGACAATTGGGAGGGTGGCTACACCTTC
TRBV2	TRBD1	NA	TRBJ1-1	CASRPGTGHKNTEAFF	TGTGCCAGCAGGCCCGGGACAGGGCACAAGAACACTGAAGCTTTCTTT
TRBV19	TRBD2	NA	TRBJ2-3	CASSIVSSSGRNTQYF	TGTGCCAGTAGTATAGTCTCGTCTAGCGGGAGAAATACGCAGTATTTT
TRBV12-3/TRBV12-4	NA	NA	TRBJ2-5	CASMYEETQYF	TGTGCCAGTATGTATGAAGAGACCCAGTACTTC
TRBV2	TRBD1	NA	TRBJ2-1	CASSEALGQGNGEQFF	TGTGCCAGCAGTGAAGCTTTGGGACAGGGCAATGGTGAGCAGTTCTTC
TRBV7-6	NA	NA	TRBJ2-5	CASSLGGTGDQETQYF	TGTGCCAGCAGCTTAGGGGGTACCGGGGACCAAGAGACCCAGTACTTC
TRBV6-2/TRBV6-3	TRBD2	once	TRBJ2-7	CASSYSLLAGLAYEQYF	TGTGCCAGCAGTTACAGCCTTCTAGCGGGGCTCGCCTACGAGCAGTACTTC
TRBV6-5	TRBD1	once	TRBJ1-1	CASSYSGQWGNTEAFF	TGTGCCAGCAGTTACTCGGGACAGTGGGGGAACACTGAAGCTTTCTTT
TRBV6-6	TRBD1	NA	TRBJ1-2	CASSYSPGQGGYTF	TGTGCCAGCAGTTACTCGCCGGGACAGGGTGGCTACACCTTC
TRBV19	NA	NA	TRBJ1-5	CASSTRLVLGNQPQHF	TGTGCCAGTAGTACAAGATTAGTCCTTGGCAATCAGCCCCAGCATTTT
TRBV24-1	NA	NA	TRBJ2-2	CATSVKGDGELFF	TGTGCCACCAGTGTCAAGGGGGACGGGGAGCTGTTTTTT
TRBV2	NA	NA	TRBJ1-5	CASSSQGPRSNQPQHF	TGTGCCAGCAGTTCACAGGGTCCCCGTAGCAATCAGCCCCAGCATTTT
TRBV5-1	NA	NA	TRBJ1-2	CASSLSLDTYYGYTF	TGCGCCAGCAGCTTATCGTTGGACACATACTATGGCTACACCTTC
TRBV6-5	NA	NA	TRBJ2-2	CASSYTTGPSGELFF	TGTGCCAGCAGTTATACGACAGGCCCATCCGGGGAGCTGTTTTTT
TRBV28	TRBD1	NA	TRBJ2-1	CASSKRTGSSYNEQFF	TGTGCCAGCAGTAAACGGACAGGGAGCTCCTACAATGAGCAGTTCTTC